The present entry profiles one T cell receptor (beta chain) with its context. This clonotype was seen ten or more times. The target of this receptor is not known. No much larger clonotype is one base removed from it; base qualities were not supplied. Set within a cohort of healthcare workers in London, UK, this nested case-control study involved weekly PCR testing of nasopharyngeal swabs along with blood sampling. Healthcare workers were recruited during the week of the UK lockdown, between 23 and 31 March 2020, and followed weekly for up to roughly 16 weeks. The sample is drawn from a study of early T cells in non-severe SARS-CoV-2 infection (dated by TCRdb to 2020 to 2022). Notes on the research overall: Because TCR sequencing was done on bulk RNA from unsorted whole blood, the alpha and beta chains could not be paired.

V lost 0 bases and J lost 0 bases, and the count of bases not matched to a germline gene is 9. There are 19 amino acids in the CDR3, from cysteine to phenylalanine inclusive. The kept DNA is CDR3 alone, 57 bases in frame from the first base. In the germline V gene (reference sequence), CDR1 corresponds to DFQATT and CDR2 to SNEGSKA. Points the paper makes about the study in general: VDJdb matching was skewed toward anti-spike CD8 responses and likely underestimated virus-specific expansions, missing private and CD4 specificities.

Libraries were built with 5' RACE. Reads for this sample came from a NextSeq 500. In the TCR library protocol, unique molecular identifiers were attached to individual cDNA molecules to correct for PCR bias and sequencing error. Sequencing covered both TCR alpha and beta chains, and within each sample the abundances of alpha and beta sequences were tightly co-correlated. The paper's processing steps were these. V gene, J gene and CDR3 annotation of TCR sequences was performed with Decombinator V4. TCRs were defined as expanded if a significant change between any two time points was detected under a Poisson model with p below 0.0001. Abundances of TCRs were expressed as counts per million after normalisation to the total number of TCRs sequenced in each sample. MAIT TCRs were defined by TRAV1-2 paired with TRAJ12, TRAJ20 or TRAJ33, and iNKT TCRs by TRAV10 paired with TRAJ18. VDJdb, accessed 1 November 2021, was searched for CMV, EBV and SARS-CoV-2 annotated TCRs, excluding TCRs annotated for multiple antigens. Using fastp trimming at Q25 and MiXCR clonotype assembly, TCRdb reanalyzed the public sequencing data and kept in-frame beta chains. Records with the same CDR3 protein are collapsed into one entry carrying the most frequent genes and DNA. These V and J calls derive from TCRdb rather than the authors' analysis. The sample records tens of thousands of distinct CDR3 sequences, 8.5% to 10% of which are singletons. 15% to 20% of the sample is in the top ten clones.

The rearrangement joined TRBV20-1 to TRBJ2-1, and 12 bases in between align with TRBD2. Source material: whole blood. This sequence originates from an adult who was a healthcare worker with PCR-confirmed SARS-CoV-2 infection or an uninfected control (not recorded which). The CDR3 amino acid sequence is: CSARDSLAGGSYSYNEQFF. The sequenced DNA is TGCAGTGCTAGAGATAGCCTAGCGGGAGGGTCCTACTCCTACAATGAGCAGTTCTTC.